The 26 T cell receptor beta chains in this list originate from one sample, sequenced in a study of cytomegalovirus exposure and HLA in healthy donors. The PCR contained 60 Vbeta and 13 Jbeta primers. TCRdb's table, derived via immunoSEQ multiplex PCR, lists solely in-frame clones and lacks some. Of about 120,000 clones listed, about three quarters are singletons. Sequenced material: PBMCs. The receptors were sampled from a woman aged 40 to 50 in good health and CMV-seropositive.

The chain joins TRBV30 to TRBJ2-5; TRBD1 matches 10 bases. The closer fit of TRBJ2-7 to the DNA end suggests the J call may be wrong. Germline V gives CDR1 GTSNPN, CDR2 SVGIG (reference sequence). This CDR3 has 16 amino acids. CDR3 loop: CAWSPIRTGGTDEQYF. The CDR3 DNA sequence: TGTGCCTGGAGTCCAATTCGGACAGGGGGGACCGACGAGCAGTACTTC.

The chain employs TRBV6-5 and TRBJ1-1; TRBD1 matches 7 bases. The CDR3 contains 15 residues. Losses at the gene ends were 6 bases for V and 1 base for J; bases not matched to a gene: 8. Germline CDR1 MNHEY, CDR2 SVGAGI. Here the CDR3 reads CASRTWTGQNTEAFF. The CDR3 DNA follows: TGTGCCAGCAGAACATGGACAGGACAGAACACTGAAGCTTTCTTT.

The J gene is TRBJ1-2, the V gene TRBV19, with 7 bases identical to TRBD1. The CDR3 is made up of 14 amino acids. CDR1 and CDR2 from the germline V gene are LNHDA and SQIVND (reference sequence). V trimming: 3 bases; J trimming: 7 bases; junction bases outside the gene matches: 8. CDR3 sequence reads: CASSIGDRVAGYTF. For the CDR3, the DNA is TGTGCCAGTAGTATCGGAGACAGGGTAGCTGGCTACACCTTC.

The chain couples TRBV5-1 to TRBJ1-2, with a tentative D call TRBD1 (5 bases). CDR3 size: 14 residues. Germline CDR1 reads SGHRS; CDR2 reads YFSETQ. V lost 3 bases and J lost 0, with 9 bases in between. The CDR3 region has the DNA TGCGCCAGCAGCTCCGGGGGATCTAACTATGGCTACACCTTC. It yields the protein CASSSGGSNYGYTF.

This rearrangement joins TRBV18 to TRBJ1-1; D perhaps matches TRBD1 (6 bases). This CDR3 region has 15 residues. The V end lost 4 bases, the J end lost 1 base, and 13 bases lay between the germline ends. Per germline, CDR1 KGHSH and CDR2 LQKENI. CDR3 region: CASSLRGDGNTEAFF. CDR3 in DNA: TGTGCCAGCTCACTCAGGGGTGATGGGAACACTGAAGCTTTCTTT.

The chain has TRBV5-6 and TRBJ2-1; 12 bases fit TRBD2. Germline values: CDR1 SGHDT, CDR2 YYEEEE. The CDR3 length is 15 residues. V lost 4 bases to trimming and J lost 2 bases; unmatched junction nucleotides: 1. The chain's CDR3 is CASSPSGGAYNEQFF. The DNA for the CDR3 is TGTGCCAGCAGCCCTAGCGGGGGGGCCTACAATGAGCAGTTCTTC.

The V gene is TRBV21-1, the J gene TRBJ1-6; TRBD1 reflects the table's D call only, with no check against the DNA. TRBV21-1 is a documented pseudogene. The CDR3 has 13 amino acids. The CDR3, as DNA: TGTGCCAGCCCCGGACAGGGGGATTCACCCCTCCACTTT. It translates to CASPGQGDSPLHF.

The chain recombines TRBV27 with TRBJ2-7; tentatively, D is TRBD1 (6 bases). This CDR3 has 14 amino acids. Germline values: CDR1 MNHEY, CDR2 SMNVEV (reference sequence). V lost 4 bases, J lost 0 bases, and 10 bases lay in between. This CDR3 is CASSSGQFSYEQYF. In DNA, the CDR3 is TGTGCCAGCAGTTCTGGACAGTTCTCCTACGAGCAGTACTTC.

This clone was observed a few times. The chain carries TRBV6-5 and TRBJ1-1; 12 nucleotides match TRBD1. Germline loops: CDR1 MNHEY, CDR2 SVGAGI. V gave up 4 bases and J gave up 3 bases; unmatched junction bases: 6. This CDR3 has 16 residues. This CDR3 is CASSSNRDRGHTEAFF. The CDR3 nucleotides read TGTGCCAGCAGTTCCAACCGGGACAGGGGGCACACTGAAGCTTTCTTT.

The CDR3 loop is CASSLGTPSNQPQHF. The CDR3 DNA sequence: TGCGCCAGCAGCTTGGGGACACCGAGCAATCAGCCCCAGCATTTT. The chain employs TRBV5-1 and TRBJ1-5, with D tentatively TRBD1 (5 bases). V lost 0 bases and J 1 base, leaving 8 bases between the germline ends. Per the germline V gene, CDR1 is SGHRS and CDR2 is YFSETQ. The CDR3 has 15 amino acids.

The chain has TRBV7-2 and TRBJ1-2; tentatively, D is TRBD1 (5 bases). The germline CDR1 and CDR2 sequences are SGHTA and FQGNSA. The length of the CDR3 is 16 residues. Trimming removed 4 bases at V and 0 bases at J, with 15 bases between. CDR3 sequence reads: CASSSGGVATNYGYTF. The CDR3 coding sequence is TGTGCCAGCAGCTCCGGGGGGGTGGCGACTAACTATGGCTACACCTTC.

The chain has TRBV4-1 and TRBJ2-3; 10 bases are a match to TRBD2. Germline V gene lookup returns CDR1 MGHRA and CDR2 YSYEKL. The CDR3 is made up of 16 amino acids. V gave up 0 bases and J gave up 4 bases; unmatched junction bases: 4. CDR3 residues: CASSQETGTSADTQYF. The CDR3 DNA is TGCGCCAGCAGCCAAGAGACCGGGACTAGCGCAGATACGCAGTATTTT.

The chain is built from TRBV5-1 and TRBJ2-7; possibly TRBD2 for D (6 bases). This CDR3 has 15 residues. Germline assignment: CDR1 SGHRS and CDR2 YFSETQ. V dropped 0 bases and J dropped 0 bases, with 10 bases sitting between them. DNA of the CDR3: TGCGCCAGCAGCTTGGGGGACTGGAGCTCCTACGAGCAGTACTTC. As protein: CASSLGDWSSYEQYF.

The gene calls are TRBV5-1 and TRBJ2-3; 8 bases fit TRBD2. Germline V CDR1 and CDR2: SGHRS, YFSETQ. Losses at the gene ends were 0 bases for V and 0 bases for J; bases not matched to a gene: 12. The length of the CDR3 is 19 residues. CDR3 in amino acids: CASSLASSSGGRSTDTQYF. The CDR3 DNA reads as TGCGCCAGCAGCTTGGCATCTTCGAGCGGGGGCCGGAGCACAGATACGCAGTATTTT.

This clone was found a few times. The chain employs TRBV14 and TRBJ2-3; TRBD2 aligns across 9 bases. This CDR3 has 14 residues. J was trimmed by 8 bases and V by 1 base; bases with no gene match: 4. Germline V gene sequence: CDR1 SGHDN, CDR2 FVKESK. DNA of the CDR3: TGTGCCAGCAGCCAAGGTAGACTAGCGGCTACGCAGTATTTT. It is translated as CASSQGRLAATQYF.

The CDR3 loop is CASSSGQGRKLFF. The DNA for the CDR3 is TGCGCCAGCAGCTCGGGACAGGGGAGAAAACTGTTTTTT. The rearrangement uses TRBV5-1 and TRBJ1-4, with 10 bases lining up with TRBD1. Looked up from germline, CDR1 is SGHRS and CDR2 is YFSETQ. J gave up 10 bases and V 3 bases, and 3 bases lay outside the gene matches. The CDR3 is 13 amino acids. Based on the CDR3 plus reference TRBV5-1 and TRBJ1-4, the full variable domain is KAGVTQTPRYLIKTRGQQVTLSCSPISGHRSVSWYQQTPGQGLQFLFEYFSETQRNKGNFPGRFSGRQFSNSRSEMNVSTLELGDSALYLCASSSGQGRKLFFGSGTQLSVL.

The genes are TRBV6-5 and TRBJ2-3; 11 bases match TRBD2. V lost 4 bases to trimming and J lost 6 bases; unmatched junction nucleotides: 9. The CDR3 length is 16 residues. Germline-derived CDR1 and CDR2 are MNHEY and SVGAGI. CDR3 nucleotide sequence: TGTGCCAGCAGTTTACTAGCGGGGGATGGGGGGGATACGCAGTATTTT. Amino acid sequence: CASSLLAGDGGDTQYF.

This clone came up once. The chain couples TRBV2 to TRBJ1-2, with D possibly TRBD1 on 6 matching bases. Trimming removed 0 bases at V and 0 bases at J, with 14 bases between. Looked up from germline, CDR1 is SNHLY and CDR2 is FYNNEI. This CDR3 region has 17 residues. The CDR3, as DNA: TGTGCCAGCAGTGAAGCGCCGGGGGGCCTAGCTAACTATGGCTACACCTTC. Its translation: CASSEAPGGLANYGYTF.

V is TRBV5-1 and J is TRBJ2-7, with 9 nucleotides matching TRBD1. V lost 4 bases and J lost 9; bases outside the gene matches: 11. Germline CDR1 SGHRS, CDR2 YFSETQ. The CDR3 is made up of 14 amino acids. In DNA, the CDR3 is TGCGCCAGCAGCATCCGGGACAGGGTGGAAGGGCAGTACTTC. Protein: CASSIRDRVEGQYF.

A few counts support this clone. V and J are TRBV30 and TRBJ1-5, with D possibly TRBD1 on 6 matching bases. Germline V gives CDR1 GTSNPN, CDR2 SVGIG (reference sequence). The CDR3 spans 15 residues. V was clipped by 4 bases and J by 1 base, with 14 bases between them. The CDR3 region is CAWNEQGISNQPQHF. CDR3 in DNA: TGTGCCTGGAATGAACAGGGTATCAGCAATCAGCCCCAGCATTTT.

The chain links TRBV30 to TRBJ1-4; D may be TRBD1 (6 bases). Germline V gene lookup returns CDR1 GTSNPN and CDR2 SVGIG (reference sequence). The ends were cut back, 1 base at V and 7 bases at J, with 13 bases in the middle. CDR3 length: 14 residues. The CDR3 spells CAWSEGRGSEKLFF. The CDR3, as DNA: TGTGCCTGGAGTGAGGGCAGGGGAAGTGAAAAACTGTTTTTT.

In its sample, this clone was seen once. The chain combines TRBV7-2 with TRBJ2-7; TRBD2 aligns across 14 bases. The CDR3 sequence is 16 residues long. With 5 bases clipped from V and 5 bases from J, the junction kept 8 bases outside the gene matches. Germline CDR1 is SGHTA and CDR2 is FQGNSA. CDR3: CASSAPGLAGVNEQYF. The CDR3 DNA reads as TGTGCCAGCAGCGCCCCGGGACTAGCGGGAGTGAACGAGCAGTACTTC.

V is TRBV7-2 and J is TRBJ1-4, with 9 bases lining up with TRBD1. Germline V lookup: CDR1 SGHTA, CDR2 FQGNSA. The CDR3 runs 17 residues. The junction had 15 bases not matched to a gene; V was cut back by 5 bases and J by 8 bases. The CDR3 DNA sequence: TGTGCCAGCAGCCCGCCGAAGACCGGGACAGGGCAAGAAAAACTGTTTTTT. This translates into CASSPPKTGTGQEKLFF. The full variable domain, completed using reference TRBV7-2 and TRBJ1-4, is GAGVSQSPSNKVTEKGKDVELRCDPISGHTALYWYRQSLGQGLEFLIYFQGNSAPDKSGLPSDRFSAERTGGSVSTLTIQRTQQEDSAVYLCASSPPKTGTGQEKLFFGSGTQLSVL.

The chain employs TRBV4-1 and TRBJ2-1, with D possibly matching TRBD2 (5 bases). Trimming shortened V by 0 bases and J by 9 bases, and 9 bases separated the two germline ends. Looked up from germline, CDR1 is MGHRA and CDR2 is YSYEKL. This CDR3 region has 13 residues. The CDR3 nucleotides are TGCGCCAGCAGCCAAGAATGGGAGACTGAGCAGTTCTTC. It specifies CASSQEWETEQFF.

The J gene is TRBJ2-7, the V gene TRBV6-1; D gene ambiguous. The CDR3 totals 17 residues. Germline V gives CDR1 MNHNS, CDR2 SASEGT. Trimming left V 2 bases short and J 3 bases short, with 20 bases between. CDR3 nucleotides: TGTGCCAGCAGTGAAAGAAGTGACGGCGGCCGAGTCTACGAGCAGTACTTC. Translation gives CASSERSDGGRVYEQYF.

This chain connects TRBV30 to TRBJ1-6; tentatively, D is TRBD1 (5 bases). This CDR3 has 15 residues. V was trimmed by 0 bases and J by 7 bases, leaving 13 bases between them. Germline assignment: CDR1 GTSNPN and CDR2 SVGIG (reference sequence). CDR3 DNA: TGTGCCTGGAGTGTTGAGGCAGGGCCCAATTCACCCCTCCACTTT. It translates to CAWSVEAGPNSPLHF. Full variable domain (remainder filled in from reference TRBV30 and TRBJ1-6): SQTIHQWPATLVQPVGSPLSLECTVEGTSNPNLYWYRQAAGRGLQLLFYSVGIGQISSEVPQNLSASRPQDRQFILSSKKLLLSDSGFYLCAWSVEAGPNSPLHFGNGTRLTVT.